A single sample gave rise to the 17 T cell receptor beta chains below, sequenced in a study of T cell clones after liver transplantation. The antigens of these receptors remain unknown. Assay used: immunoSEQ multiplex PCR; TCRdb lists only in-frame clones, some missing. Among over 1,000 clones listed, roughly two fifths were seen once. Sequencing of dividing CFSE-low cells from the MLR defined alloreactive TCRbeta sequences. Sequencing was performed on CD4+ T cells from cultured PBMCs. These receptors all come from a human patient who received a liver transplant. Some T cells may arise from the graft donor.

The chain combines TRBV4-2 with TRBJ2-5, with a tentative D call TRBD1 (6 bases). V lost 5 bases, J lost 2 bases, and 12 bases lay in between. Germline CDR1 reads LGHNA; CDR2 reads YNFKEQ. The CDR3 totals 14 residues. CDR3 nucleotide sequence: TGTGCCAGCAGCTCCTCCAGGGGTCAAGAGACCCAGTACTTC. Amino acids: CASSSSRGQETQYF.

Details on this clone: One end of the junction does not line up with germline, which may come from a read error. The chain combines TRBV19 with TRBJ2-3; weak D call: TRBD2 (7 bases). Germline-derived CDR1 and CDR2 are LNHDA and SQIVND (reference sequence). This CDR3 is built from 17 residues. The CDR3 protein is CARSVLGGGGARYTQYF. Written as DNA, the CDR3 is TGTGCCCGTAGTGTCCTCGGGGGAGGGGGGGCGAGGTATACGCAGTATTTT.

Judged by abundance, this clone is medium-sized. V gene TRBV18 combines with J gene TRBJ2-7; 8 bases map to TRBD1. The CDR3 totals 15 residues. The J segment lost 0 bases and the V segment lost 3 bases, leaving 4 bases of the junction unmatched. CDR1 KGHSH and CDR2 LQKENI come from the germline V gene. The CDR3 DNA reads TGTGCCAGCTCACCGCTGGGACAGGTCTCCTACGAGCAGTACTTC. Protein product: CASSPLGQVSYEQYF.

Only a few counts were recorded for this clone. The chain combines TRBV6-5 with TRBJ2-7; D is undetermined. The germline V gene encodes CDR1 MNHEY and CDR2 SVGAGI. The CDR3 has 14 residues. V was pared by 6 bases and J by 2 bases, with 14 bases between. The CDR3 DNA sequence: TGTGCCAGCAGCCCCCGGACCCGTACCTACGAGCAGTACTTC. It encodes CASSPRTRTYEQYF.

This clone is labeled as medium-sized. The V and J genes are TRBV18 and TRBJ1-5; D is undetermined. Germline values: CDR1 KGHSH, CDR2 LQKENI. The CDR3 is 13 amino acids. V lost 2 bases, J lost 4 bases, and 6 bases lay in between. The CDR3 sequence is CASSPSENQPQHF. As DNA, the CDR3 is TGTGCCAGCTCACCATCGGAGAATCAGCCCCAGCATTTT.

This clone was observed a single time. The J gene is TRBJ1-5, the V gene TRBV7-2; unclear D gene. The CDR3 has 12 amino acids. Trimming removed 6 bases from V and 13 bases from J, with 16 bases in between. The germline V gene has CDR1 SGHTA and CDR2 FQGNSA. The CDR3 DNA reads TGTGCCAGCAGTTTCGAGGCCGGAGGTCAGCATTTT. As protein: CASSFEAGGQHF.

This chain connects TRBV5-8 to TRBJ2-7, with 7 bases fitting TRBD1. The germline gives CDR1 SGHTS, CDR2 YDEGEE. V was clipped by 2 bases and J by 5 bases; unmatched bases: 1. CDR3 size: 12 residues. The chain's CDR3 is CASSLTGDEQYF. DNA for the CDR3: TGTGCCAGCAGCTTAACAGGGGACGAGCAGTACTTC.

By its share, this clone is medium-sized. This rearrangement joins TRBV6-1 to TRBJ1-3; 8 nucleotides agree with TRBD1. CDR3 length equals 18 residues. Per germline, CDR1 MNHNS and CDR2 SASEGT. The V and J ends lost 2 bases and 3 bases, in that order; junction bases with no gene match: 12. The CDR3 is CASSEIGQGARFGNTIYF. The CDR3 DNA reads as TGTGCCAGCAGTGAAATTGGGCAGGGGGCCCGTTTTGGAAACACCATATATTTT.

By frequency in the sample, this clone is hyperexpanded. This chain joins TRBV4-3 and TRBJ2-2; weak D call: TRBD1 (6 bases). Germline V lookup: CDR1 LGHNA, CDR2 YSLEER. This CDR3 region has 17 residues. V lost 4 bases and J 2 bases, leaving 17 bases between the germline ends. CDR3 bases: TGCGCCAGCAGCCTAAGAGTAGTAGGGGGTAACACCGGGGAGCTGTTTTTT. This gives the protein CASSLRVVGGNTGELFF.

The chain employs TRBV11-1 and TRBJ1-2; tentatively, D is TRBD1 (6 bases). V lost 1 base and J lost 8, with 14 bases in between. Germline CDR1 is SGHAT and CDR2 is FQDESV (reference sequence). This CDR3 has 14 residues. The CDR3 nucleotides read TGTGCCAGCAGCTTAGAAGTGAGGGGGTCCGGCTACACCTTC. It yields the protein CASSLEVRGSGYTF.

This clone is large (0.1 to 1%) within its sample. The chain couples TRBV19 to TRBJ1-1, with unresolved D. Trimming removed 2 bases at V and 1 base at J, with 5 bases between. CDR3 length equals 13 residues. Germline V gene data show CDR1 as LNHDA and CDR2 as SQIVND (reference sequence). The CDR3 spells CASSISRNTEAFF. In DNA form, the CDR3 reads TGTGCCAGTAGTATATCACGGAACACTGAAGCTTTCTTT.

The CDR3 loop reads CASNLAGGETQYF. Here the CDR3 DNA reads TGCGCCAGCAACCTAGCGGGAGGAGAGACCCAGTACTTC. The chain carries TRBV10-2 and TRBJ2-5, with 11 bases identical to TRBD2. Germline CDR1 and CDR2: WSHSY and SAAADI. V was pared by 7 bases and J by 4 bases, with 2 bases of the junction left unmatched. The CDR3 consists of 13 residues.

This clone is medium-sized within its sample. V usage is TRBV28 and J usage is TRBJ2-5, with 7 bases matching TRBD1. Per germline, CDR1 MDHEN and CDR2 SYDVKM. The CDR3 extends over 13 amino acids. The ends lost 3 bases at V and 4 bases at J; junction bases unmatched: 2. Here the CDR3 reads CASSFTGVETQYF. Written as DNA, the CDR3 is TGTGCCAGCAGTTTCACAGGGGTAGAGACCCAGTACTTC.

This clone was seen only a few times. The chain uses TRBV29-1 and TRBJ2-3, with 7 bases matching TRBD1. V was clipped by 5 bases and J by 1 base; unmatched bases: 6. The CDR3 extends over 14 amino acids. Per the germline V gene, CDR1 is SQVTM and CDR2 is ANQGSEA. The CDR3 loop reads CSVRRQGGTDTQYF. The CDR3 nucleotides read TGCAGCGTTAGACGACAGGGTGGCACAGATACGCAGTATTTT.

The chain uses TRBV28 and TRBJ1-1; possibly TRBD1 for D (6 bases). Germline assignment: CDR1 MDHEN and CDR2 SYDVKM. CDR3 length equals 13 residues. Trimming removed 6 bases from V and 1 base from J, with 9 bases in between. CDR3 loop: CASRSTGNTEAFF. As DNA, the CDR3 is TGTGCCAGCAGATCGACAGGGAACACTGAAGCTTTCTTT.

By its share, this clone is large (0.1 to 1%). CDR3 sequence: CASSLVVGHAPYEQYF. The CDR3 nucleotides are TGTGCCAGCAGCTTAGTTGTGGGACATGCCCCCTACGAGCAGTACTTC. V gene TRBV7-2 combines with J gene TRBJ2-7; possibly TRBD1 for D (6 bases). The CDR3 runs 16 residues. Germline V gene lookup returns CDR1 SGHTA and CDR2 FQGNSA. Trimming stripped 1 base from V and 2 bases from J, with 15 bases between.

The CDR3 reads CASEDTGWNSPLHF. CDR3 DNA: TGTGCCAGCGAAGATACAGGGTGGAATTCACCCCTCCACTTT. The rearrangement uses TRBV6-1 and TRBJ1-6; D possibly corresponds to TRBD1 (6 bases). Trimming pared 8 bases from V and 7 bases from J, leaving 15 bases between. CDR1 is MNHNS, CDR2 SASEGT, per germline. This CDR3 contains 14 residues.